A single sample is the source of the 18 T cell receptor beta chains below, sequenced in a study of blood T cell repertoires in COVID-19. Clones were sequenced by immunoSEQ multiplex PCR, and TCRdb holds only the in-frame ones, with some missing. The sample holds fewer than 300,000 clones, roughly 91% seen once. The specimen was peripheral blood. The receptors originated from a man aged 25-40 years with acute or convalescent COVID-19.

The V call is TRBV19, the J call TRBJ2-6; D unclear. Germline assignment: CDR1 LNHDA and CDR2 SQIVND (reference sequence). The CDR3 spans 15 residues. Trimming stripped 3 bases from V and 0 bases from J, with 6 bases between. Here the CDR3 reads CASSMSNSGANVLTF. CDR3 coding DNA: TGTGCCAGTAGTATGAGTAACTCTGGGGCCAACGTCCTGACTTTC.

In this sample, this clone turned up a few times. V is TRBV5-1 and J is TRBJ1-5, with 8 bases that match TRBD1. The V and J ends lost 5 bases and 0 bases, in that order; junction bases with no gene match: 7. The CDR3 sequence is 16 residues long. Per germline, CDR1 SGHRS and CDR2 YFSETQ. The chain's CDR3 is CASRYGTGYSNQPQHF. The CDR3 nucleotides read TGCGCCAGCAGATACGGGACAGGCTATAGCAATCAGCCCCAGCATTTT.

The chain uses TRBV28 and TRBJ1-4; TRBD1 matches 9 bases. Unmatched junction bases numbered 8, after V lost 3 bases and J lost 3 bases. This CDR3 has 17 amino acids. The germline V gene encodes CDR1 MDHEN and CDR2 SYDVKM. The CDR3 nucleotides read TGTGCCAGCAGTTTTGGGACAGGGCGTTCAGCTAATGAAAAACTGTTTTTT. This sequence encodes CASSFGTGRSANEKLFF.

V gene TRBV6-5 combines with J gene TRBJ2-7; D possibly corresponds to TRBD1 (5 bases). The germline CDR1 and CDR2 sequences are MNHEY and SVGAGI. Trimming shortened V by 0 bases and J by 5 bases, and 14 bases separated the two germline ends. This CDR3 contains 15 residues. The CDR3 DNA reads as TGTGCCAGCAGTTACTCGAGGCAGGGAAGGCACGAGCAGTACTTC. It translates to CASSYSRQGRHEQYF.

This chain joins TRBV19 and TRBJ2-3; 8 bases match TRBD1. Germline V gene data show CDR1 as LNHDA and CDR2 as SQIVND (reference sequence). This CDR3 contains 14 residues. With V trimmed by 4 bases and J by 5 bases, 5 bases remained unmatched. As DNA, the CDR3 is TGTGCCAGTAGTACAGGACAGGGAGGAGATACGCAGTATTTT. Translating it yields CASSTGQGGDTQYF.

This clone appeared a single time. The gene calls are TRBV10-1 and TRBJ2-7; tentatively, D is TRBD1 (6 bases). Trimming removed 0 bases from V and 1 base from J, with 13 bases in between. Per germline, CDR1 WNHNN and CDR2 SYGVQD (reference sequence). The CDR3 totals 16 residues. The CDR3 reads CASSESLETGSYEQYF. CDR3 nucleotides: TGCGCCAGCAGTGAGTCGCTGGAGACAGGATCCTACGAGCAGTACTTC.

J is TRBJ2-5 and V is TRBV10-1; maybe TRBD1 (6 bases). The germline V gene encodes CDR1 WNHNN and CDR2 SYGVQD (reference sequence). The CDR3 contains 14 residues. The V end lost 0 bases, the J end lost 4 bases, and 9 bases lay between the germline ends. The CDR3 loop is CASSESGRGETQYF. CDR3 nucleotides: TGCGCCAGCAGTGAGTCCGGCAGGGGAGAGACCCAGTACTTC.

This clone was counted a few times. The rearrangement links TRBV7-9 to TRBJ2-7; maybe TRBD1 (5 bases). Germline V gene lookup returns CDR1 SEHNR and CDR2 FQNEAQ (reference sequence). The V and J ends lost 3 bases and 3 bases respectively, with 9 bases between them. The CDR3 has 13 amino acids. The CDR3 protein is CASSLTQGYEQYF. CDR3 nucleotides: TGTGCCAGCAGCTTGACTCAGGGCTACGAGCAGTACTTC. The whole variable domain, remainder taken from reference TRBV7-9 and TRBJ2-7, is DTGVSQNPRHKITKRGQNVTFRCDPISEHNRLYWYRQTLGQGPEFLTYFQNEAQLEKSRLLSDRFSAERPKGSFSTLEIQRTEQGDSAMYLCASSLTQGYEQYFGPGTRLTVT.

This chain links TRBV28 with TRBJ2-7; D unclear. This CDR3 has 13 amino acids. V was cut by 6 bases and J by 0 bases, with 9 bases left in between. Germline V gives CDR1 MDHEN, CDR2 SYDVKM. The CDR3 sequence is CASRVADSYEQYF. CDR3 bases: TGTGCCAGCAGGGTAGCTGACTCCTACGAGCAGTACTTC.

The rearrangement uses TRBV3-1 (or the pseudogene TRBV3-2) and TRBJ2-2; tentative D call: TRBD2 (5 bases). CDR3 length: 16 residues. The germline gives CDR1 LGHDT, CDR2 YNNKEL (reference sequence). V was clipped by 1 base and J by 0 bases, with 9 bases between them. Here the CDR3 DNA reads TGTGCCAGCAGCCAAGGATCTAGCCCGAACACCGGGGAGCTGTTTTTT. Translation gives CASSQGSSPNTGELFF.

This chain connects TRBV29-1 to TRBJ1-2; D possibly corresponds to TRBD1 (5 bases). Between the trimmed V and J ends, which lost 3 bases and 4 bases, there was a span of 15 bases. CDR3 length equals 14 residues. Germline V lookup: CDR1 SQVTM, CDR2 ANQGSEA. The CDR3 protein is CSVDRQGPSYGYTF. The CDR3, as DNA: TGCAGCGTTGACAGGCAGGGTCCCTCCTATGGCTACACCTTC.

The gene calls are TRBV28 and TRBJ2-1; the match to TRBD1 covers 8 bases. Germline trimming cut 2 bases from V and 2 bases from J; bases unmatched to any gene: 5. This CDR3 region has 16 residues. CDR1 is MDHEN and CDR2 is SYDVKM in the germline V gene. CDR3 sequence: CASSLGGQGPYNEQFF. CDR3 sequence (DNA): TGTGCCAGCAGTTTAGGAGGACAGGGCCCCTACAATGAGCAGTTCTTC.

V usage is TRBV2 and J usage is TRBJ1-2; a possible D gene is TRBD1 (5 bases). Germline V CDR1 and CDR2: SNHLY, FYNNEI. V lost 4 bases, J lost 8 bases, and 20 bases lay in between. The CDR3 spans 15 residues. CDR3 sequence: CASSGLWFGGEGYTF. The CDR3, as DNA: TGTGCCAGCAGTGGTCTCTGGTTCGGGGGAGAGGGCTACACCTTC.

V is TRBV27 and J is TRBJ2-3; 8 nucleotides match TRBD1. The CDR3 consists of 16 residues. Germline loops: CDR1 MNHEY, CDR2 SMNVEV (reference sequence). V shed 5 bases, J shed 3 bases, and the junction held 10 bases outside the gene matches. CDR3 DNA: TGTGCCAGCAGTCTGGCGACAGGGGAGGTAACAGATACGCAGTATTTT. Residues: CASSLATGEVTDTQYF.

This chain joins TRBV12-3 or TRBV12-4 and TRBJ2-3; a possible D gene is TRBD1 (5 bases). V was shortened by 6 bases and J by 1 base, with 8 bases between the two germline ends. The CDR3 extends over 13 amino acids. CDR3 residues: CASSTTGTDTQYF. In nucleotides, the CDR3 is TGTGCCAGCAGCACGACAGGCACAGATACGCAGTATTTT.

The rearrangement uses TRBV3-1 (or the pseudogene TRBV3-2) and TRBJ1-3; TRBD1 might be the D (6 bases). Germline lookup yields CDR1 LGHDT and CDR2 YNNKEL (reference sequence). V was trimmed by 4 bases and J by 1 base, leaving 17 bases between them. The CDR3 loop spans 17 amino acids. DNA of the CDR3: TGTGCCAGCAGCCTCTCAGGGTTAGGGGGTTCTGGAAACACCATATATTTT. It is translated as CASSLSGLGGSGNTIYF.

The CDR3 DNA is TGTGCCAGCATAGCGGCCTCGGTGGATACGCAGTATTTT. Its translation: CASIAASVDTQYF. The rearrangement joins TRBV2 to TRBJ2-3; possibly TRBD2 for D (6 bases). This CDR3 region has 13 residues. Germline values: CDR1 SNHLY, CDR2 FYNNEI. V lost 7 bases and J 6 bases, leaving 14 bases between the germline ends.

V and J are TRBV10-2 and TRBJ2-7; a possible D gene is TRBD2 (5 bases). Germline V gene data show CDR1 as WSHSY and CDR2 as SAAADI. The CDR3 is 12 amino acids. Trimming left V 10 bases short and J 4 bases short, with 14 bases between. In nucleotides, the CDR3 is TGCGCCACCACGGACTCGTTGTACGAGCAGTACTTC. This sequence encodes CATTDSLYEQYF.